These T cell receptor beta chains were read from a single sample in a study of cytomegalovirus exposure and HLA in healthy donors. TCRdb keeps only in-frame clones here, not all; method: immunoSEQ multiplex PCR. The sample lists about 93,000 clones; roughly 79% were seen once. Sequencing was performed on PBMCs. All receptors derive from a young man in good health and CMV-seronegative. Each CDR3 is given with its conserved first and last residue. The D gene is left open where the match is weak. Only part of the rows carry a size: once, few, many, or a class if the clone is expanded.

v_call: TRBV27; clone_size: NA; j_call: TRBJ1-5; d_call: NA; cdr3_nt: TGTGCCAGCAGTTTTCAGGATCAGCCCCAGCATTTT; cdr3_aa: CASSFQDQPQHF
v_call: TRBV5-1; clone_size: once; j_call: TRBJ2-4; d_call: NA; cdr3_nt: TGCGCCAGCAGCTTGGGGTCGGACATTCAGTACTTC; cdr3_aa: CASSLGSDIQYF
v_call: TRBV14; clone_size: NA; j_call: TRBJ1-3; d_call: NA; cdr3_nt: TGTGCCAGCAGCACCAGGGAATGGGTTGGAAACACCATATATTTT; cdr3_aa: CASSTREWVGNTIYF
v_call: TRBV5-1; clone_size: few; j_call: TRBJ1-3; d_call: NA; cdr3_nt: TGCGCCAGCAGCTTCGGGACACCTGGAAACACCATATATTTT; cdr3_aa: CASSFGTPGNTIYF
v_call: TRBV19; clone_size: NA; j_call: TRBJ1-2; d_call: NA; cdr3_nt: TGTGCCAGTAGTCAGGTAGACTATGGCTACACCTTC; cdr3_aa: CASSQVDYGYTF
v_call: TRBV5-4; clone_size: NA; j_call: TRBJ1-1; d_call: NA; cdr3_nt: TGTGCCAGCAGCCAAACAGGGCACTCGAACACTGAAGCTTTCTTT; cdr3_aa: CASSQTGHSNTEAFF
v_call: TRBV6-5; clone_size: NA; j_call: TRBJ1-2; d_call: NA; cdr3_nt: TGTGCCAGCACCCCTAATCAGGGGTCTGGCTACACCTTC; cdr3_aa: CASTPNQGSGYTF
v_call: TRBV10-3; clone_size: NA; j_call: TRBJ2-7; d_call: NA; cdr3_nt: TGTGCCATCAGCCGGGACAACAGCGACGAGCAGTACTTC; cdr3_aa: CAISRDNSDEQYF
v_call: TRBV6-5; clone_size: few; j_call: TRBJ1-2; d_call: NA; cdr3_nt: TGTGCCAGCAGTCCGACTACCGGACAGAACTATGGCTACACCTTC; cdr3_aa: CASSPTTGQNYGYTF
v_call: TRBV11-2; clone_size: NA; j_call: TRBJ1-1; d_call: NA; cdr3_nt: TGTGCCAGCAGCTTAGCCTTCAACACTGAAGCTTTCTTT; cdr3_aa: CASSLAFNTEAFF
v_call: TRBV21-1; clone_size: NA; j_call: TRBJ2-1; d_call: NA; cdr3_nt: TGTGCCAACCCGGGGGCGGGAGGGGCCCACTCCTACAATGAGCAGTTCTTC; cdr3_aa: CANPGAGGAHSYNEQFF
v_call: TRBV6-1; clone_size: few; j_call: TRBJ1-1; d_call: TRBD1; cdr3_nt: TGTGCCAGCAGTCCCGGGACAGCGCCGAACACTGAAGCTTTCTTT; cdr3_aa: CASSPGTAPNTEAFF
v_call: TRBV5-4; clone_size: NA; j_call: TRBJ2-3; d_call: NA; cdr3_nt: TGTGCCAGCAGCGCACAATCCGTCGATACGCAGTATTTT; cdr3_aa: CASSAQSVDTQYF
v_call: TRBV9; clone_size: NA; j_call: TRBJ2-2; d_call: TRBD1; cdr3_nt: TGTGCCAGCAGCGCCCCGGGACAGGGGAACACCGGGGAGCTGTTTTTT; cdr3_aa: CASSAPGQGNTGELFF
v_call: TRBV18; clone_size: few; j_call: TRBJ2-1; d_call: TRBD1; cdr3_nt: TGTGCCAGCTCCCGAGAAGGGGGCGCGTACAATGAGCAGTTCTTC; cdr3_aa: CASSREGGAYNEQFF
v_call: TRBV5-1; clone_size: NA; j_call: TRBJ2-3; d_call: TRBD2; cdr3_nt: TGCGCCAGCAGCTTGGTCCTGCGGGGGGGCCGCAACCCAGATACGCAGTATTTT; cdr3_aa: CASSLVLRGGRNPDTQYF
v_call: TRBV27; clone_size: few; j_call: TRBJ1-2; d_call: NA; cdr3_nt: TGTGCCAGCAGCCACTCATCACTAGAACCTTACTATGGCTACACCTTC; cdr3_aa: CASSHSSLEPYYGYTF
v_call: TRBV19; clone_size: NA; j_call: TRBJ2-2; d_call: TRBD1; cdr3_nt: TGTGCCAGTAGTGATCCGGGACAGGACGTCACCGGGGAGCTGTTTTTT; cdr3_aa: CASSDPGQDVTGELFF
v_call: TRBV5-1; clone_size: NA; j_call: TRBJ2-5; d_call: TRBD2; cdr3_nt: TGCGCCAGCAGCGGACTAGCGGGAGTTTTGGAGACCCAGTACTTC; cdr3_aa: CASSGLAGVLETQYF
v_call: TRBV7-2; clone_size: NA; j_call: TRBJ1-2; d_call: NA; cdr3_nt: TGTGCCAGCAGCTCCCAGCTTGTTGGGCGTGGCACGAGCTATGGCTACACCTTC; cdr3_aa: CASSSQLVGRGTSYGYTF
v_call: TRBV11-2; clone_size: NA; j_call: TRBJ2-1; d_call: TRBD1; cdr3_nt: TGTGCCAGCACGCAGGGGGCAGGTGAGCAGTTCTTC; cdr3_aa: CASTQGAGEQFF
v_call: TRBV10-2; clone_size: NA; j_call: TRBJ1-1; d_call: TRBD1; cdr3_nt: TGCGCCACCACAGAGGACAGGGGAGCTCGAGCTTTCTTT; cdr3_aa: CATTEDRGARAFF
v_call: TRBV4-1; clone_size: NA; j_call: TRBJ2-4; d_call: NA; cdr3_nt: TGCGCCAGCAGCCAAAGGGGTAGCGGCCTAGCCAAAAACATTCAGTACTTC; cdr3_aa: CASSQRGSGLAKNIQYF
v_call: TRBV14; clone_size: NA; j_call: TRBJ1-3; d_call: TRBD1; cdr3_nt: TGTGCCAGCAGCCAATCCGGACAGGGTAGACACACCATATATTTT; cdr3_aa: CASSQSGQGRHTIYF
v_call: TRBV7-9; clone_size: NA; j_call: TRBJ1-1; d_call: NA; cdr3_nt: TGTGCCCCGGACATACTGAACACTGAAGCTTTCTTT; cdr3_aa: CAPDILNTEAFF
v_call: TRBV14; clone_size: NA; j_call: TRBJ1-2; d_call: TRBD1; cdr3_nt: TGTGCCAGCAGCCAAGGACAGGGGGCGAATGGCTACACCTTC; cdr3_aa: CASSQGQGANGYTF
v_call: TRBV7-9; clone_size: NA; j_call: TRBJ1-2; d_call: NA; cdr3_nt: TGTGCCAGCAGCTTAGGGCGACAGTTCTACCTCGGGGGCTACACCTTC; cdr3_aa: CASSLGRQFYLGGYTF
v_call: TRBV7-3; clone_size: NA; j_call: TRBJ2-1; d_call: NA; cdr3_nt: TGTGCCAGCAGATCCGGTCTTAATGAGCAGTTCTTC; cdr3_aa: CASRSGLNEQFF
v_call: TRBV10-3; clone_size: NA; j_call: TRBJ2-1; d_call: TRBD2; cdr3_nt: TGTGCCATCAGTCCCAATACCCTAGCGGACAATGAGCAGTTCTTC; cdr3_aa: CAISPNTLADNEQFF
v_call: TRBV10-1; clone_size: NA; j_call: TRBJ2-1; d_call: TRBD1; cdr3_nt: TGCGCCAGCAGTGAGATAAGGGCAGGGGGTAACAATGAGCAGTTCTTC; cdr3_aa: CASSEIRAGGNNEQFF
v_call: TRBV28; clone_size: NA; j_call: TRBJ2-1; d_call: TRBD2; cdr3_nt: TGTGCCAGCAGTTTAATCTATGGCGGGGGCTACAATGAGCAGTTCTTC; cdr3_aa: CASSLIYGGGYNEQFF
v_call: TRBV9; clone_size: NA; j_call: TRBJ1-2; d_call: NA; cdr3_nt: TGTGCCAGCAGCCAGCAGGGTGGCTACACCTTC; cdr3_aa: CASSQQGGYTF
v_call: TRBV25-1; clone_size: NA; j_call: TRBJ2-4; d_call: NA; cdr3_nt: TGTGCCAGCAGTGCAGGGCAGATAGCCAAAAACATTCAGTACTTC; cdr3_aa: CASSAGQIAKNIQYF
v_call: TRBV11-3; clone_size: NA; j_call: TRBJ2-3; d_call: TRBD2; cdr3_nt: TGTGCCAGCCGCGGGGGGGCCGGAGATACGCAGTATTTT; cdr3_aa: CASRGGAGDTQYF
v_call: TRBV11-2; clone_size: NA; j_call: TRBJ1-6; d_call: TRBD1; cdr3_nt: TGTGCCAGCAGCCGAACGACAGGGCCGGGATCACCCCTCCACTTT; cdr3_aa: CASSRTTGPGSPLHF
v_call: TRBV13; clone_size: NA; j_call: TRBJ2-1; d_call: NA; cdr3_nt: TGTGCCAGCAGCTTAGGACAGGGAGGGTTTAATGAGCAGTTCTTC; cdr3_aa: CASSLGQGGFNEQFF
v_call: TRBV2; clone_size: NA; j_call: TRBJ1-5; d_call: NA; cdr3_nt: TGTGCCAGCAGTGAACGGCAGGGAAATGGACCCCGGCATTTT; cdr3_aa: CASSERQGNGPRHF
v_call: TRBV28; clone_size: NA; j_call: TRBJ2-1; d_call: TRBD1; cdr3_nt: TGTGCCAGCAGTTCCATTGGACAGGTTTACAATGAGCAGTTCTTC; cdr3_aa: CASSSIGQVYNEQFF
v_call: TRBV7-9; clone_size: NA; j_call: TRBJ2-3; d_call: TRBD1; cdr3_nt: TGTGCCAGCAGCAAGACAGGGGGATTCGCAGATACGCAGTATTTT; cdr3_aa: CASSKTGGFADTQYF
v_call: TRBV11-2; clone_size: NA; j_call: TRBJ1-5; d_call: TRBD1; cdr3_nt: TGTGCCAGCAGCTTAGGAACGGGGACAGGCAATCAGCCCCAGCATTTT; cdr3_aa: CASSLGTGTGNQPQHF
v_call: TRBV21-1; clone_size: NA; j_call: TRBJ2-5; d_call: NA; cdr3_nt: TGTGCCACCGTTAAAGAGACCCAGTACTTC; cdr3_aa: CATVKETQYF
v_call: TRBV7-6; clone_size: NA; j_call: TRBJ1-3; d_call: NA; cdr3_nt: TGTGCCAGCAGCTTAGATCGCGTTGGAAACACCATATATTTT; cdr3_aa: CASSLDRVGNTIYF
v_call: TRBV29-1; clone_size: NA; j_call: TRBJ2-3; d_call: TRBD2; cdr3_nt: TGCAGCGTAGGCACCGGACTAGCGGGATCAGATACGCAGTATTTT; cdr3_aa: CSVGTGLAGSDTQYF
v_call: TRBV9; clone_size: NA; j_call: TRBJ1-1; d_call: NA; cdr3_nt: TGTGCCAGCAGCGTAGGTGAGGGAATGAACACTGAAGCTTTCTTT; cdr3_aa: CASSVGEGMNTEAFF
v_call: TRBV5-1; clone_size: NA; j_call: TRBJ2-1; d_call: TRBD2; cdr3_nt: TGCGCCAGCAGCTGGACCCCTCTAGCGGGAGGGGGGAATGAGCAGTTCTTC; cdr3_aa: CASSWTPLAGGGNEQFF
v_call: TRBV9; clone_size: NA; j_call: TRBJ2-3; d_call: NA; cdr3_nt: TGTGCCAGCAGCGTAAAACGGGACACAGATACGCAGTATTTT; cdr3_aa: CASSVKRDTDTQYF
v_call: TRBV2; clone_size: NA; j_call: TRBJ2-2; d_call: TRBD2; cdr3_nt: TGTGCCAGCAGTGAAGCTAGCGGGGGGGCCTTATCCGGGGAGCTGTTTTTT; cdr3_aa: CASSEASGGALSGELFF
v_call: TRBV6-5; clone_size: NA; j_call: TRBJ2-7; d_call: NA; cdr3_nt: TGTGCCAGCAGTTACTCGGCAGGGGCGGTAGTCCACGAGCAGTACTTC; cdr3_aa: CASSYSAGAVVHEQYF
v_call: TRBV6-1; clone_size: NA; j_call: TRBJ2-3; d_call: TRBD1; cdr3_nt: TGTGCCAGCAGTGTCACAGGGGTAGATACGCAGTATTTT; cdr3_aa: CASSVTGVDTQYF
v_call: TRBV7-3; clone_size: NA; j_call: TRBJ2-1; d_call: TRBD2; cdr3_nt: TGTGCCAGCAGCTCCCCGGGGGCTAGCGGGGGGGTTGGGAATGAGCAGTTCTTC; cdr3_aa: CASSSPGASGGVGNEQFF
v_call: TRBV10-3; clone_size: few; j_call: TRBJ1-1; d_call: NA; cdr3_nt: TGTGCCATCAGTCCCCAAAGTGGGGGGGCAGACACTGAAGCTTTCTTT; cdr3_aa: CAISPQSGGADTEAFF
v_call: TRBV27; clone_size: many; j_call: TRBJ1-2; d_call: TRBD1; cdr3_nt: TGTGCCAGCAGTTCCCGCCCTACAGGGGGCGTTAATGGCTACACCTTC; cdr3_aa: CASSSRPTGGVNGYTF
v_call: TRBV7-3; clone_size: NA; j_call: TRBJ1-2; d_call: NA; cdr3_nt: TGTGCCAGCAGCTGGAGGGGTGGGGATGGCTACACCTTC; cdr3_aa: CASSWRGGDGYTF